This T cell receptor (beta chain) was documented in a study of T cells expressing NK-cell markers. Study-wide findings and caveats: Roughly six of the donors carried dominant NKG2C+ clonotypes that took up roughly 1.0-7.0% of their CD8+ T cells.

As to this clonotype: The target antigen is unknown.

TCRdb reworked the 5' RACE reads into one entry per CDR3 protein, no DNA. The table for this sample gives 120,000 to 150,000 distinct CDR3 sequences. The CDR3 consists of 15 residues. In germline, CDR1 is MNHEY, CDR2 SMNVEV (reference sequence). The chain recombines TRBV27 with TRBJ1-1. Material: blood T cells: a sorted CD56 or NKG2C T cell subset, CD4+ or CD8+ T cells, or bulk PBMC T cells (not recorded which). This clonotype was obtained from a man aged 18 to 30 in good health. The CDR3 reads CASSFLRRENTEAFF.